Below, 6 T cell receptor beta chains from the same sample are listed, as sequenced in a study of OX40 agonist ivuxolimab in advanced cancers. Profiling relied on immunoSEQ multiplex PCR, and the TCRdb table lists in-frame clones only, not all of them. This sample has about 22,000 clones, with roughly 84% found just once. Sequencing used CD4+ or CD8+ T cells sorted from blood, obtained in a trial of the OX40 agonist ivuxolimab. These receptors all come from an adult with an advanced solid tumor such as melanoma, head and neck, liver or kidney cancer.

J is TRBJ2-2 and V is TRBV27; D gene uncertain. Germline CDR1 MNHEY, CDR2 SMNVEV (reference sequence). The CDR3 totals 13 residues. Between the trimmed V and J ends, which lost 4 bases and 5 bases, there was a span of 8 bases. This CDR3 reads CASSWSSTGELFF. Here the CDR3 DNA reads TGTGCCAGCAGTTGGAGCTCAACCGGGGAGCTGTTTTTT.

The chain couples TRBV27 to TRBJ1-3; D gene ambiguous. Germline V gene data show CDR1 as MNHEY and CDR2 as SMNVEV (reference sequence). The CDR3 runs 14 residues. Deletions cut 5 bases from V and 0 bases from J, with 8 bases between. The CDR3 loop reads CASSPVGSGNTIYF. The CDR3 DNA follows: TGTGCCAGCAGTCCCGTAGGCTCTGGAAACACCATATATTTT.

V gene TRBV6-1 combines with J gene TRBJ2-7; D gene ambiguous. The ends were cut back, 1 base at V and 0 bases at J, with 7 bases in the middle. Germline loops: CDR1 MNHNS, CDR2 SASEGT. The CDR3 is 14 residues long. The DNA for the CDR3 is TGTGCCAGCAGTGAAGGCGATAGCTCCTACGAGCAGTACTTC. It translates to CASSEGDSSYEQYF.

The gene calls are TRBV7-3 and TRBJ2-2; D gene unclear. Germline loops: CDR1 SGHTA, CDR2 FQGTGA. Trimming pared 3 bases from V and 0 bases from J, leaving 2 bases between. This CDR3 spans 13 amino acids. CDR3 loop: CASSFANTGELFF. The CDR3 nucleotides read TGTGCCAGCAGCTTCGCGAACACCGGGGAGCTGTTTTTT.

Only a few counts were recorded for this clone. The J gene is TRBJ2-6, the V gene TRBV4-3, with unresolved D. The CDR3 runs to 16 residues. Germline CDR1 LGHNA, CDR2 YSLEER. V lost 1 base and J 0 bases, leaving 7 bases between the germline ends. The CDR3 DNA is TGCGCCAGCAGCCAAGTGGAAGGCTCTGGGGCCAACGTCCTGACTTTC. It yields the protein CASSQVEGSGANVLTF.

The chain is built from TRBV6-5 and TRBJ1-1, with D hard to call. The CDR3 spans 12 residues. Germline V lookup: CDR1 MNHEY, CDR2 SVGAGI. The V gene lost 7 bases and the J gene lost 1 base, with 7 bases spanning the gap. The CDR3 DNA follows: TGTGCCAGCACACCGGGGAACACTGAAGCTTTCTTT. Translation: CASTPGNTEAFF.